The sequence of this TCR beta chain was determined in a study of patients and donors after allogeneic stem cell transplantation. This clonotype was observed a handful of times. TCRdb re-called the RT-PCR reads with MiXCR, one entry per CDR3 protein. Counted here are under 200,000 distinct CDR3 sequences, about 29% occurring once; the ten biggest clones make up approximately 3%. Per germline, CDR1 SGHNT and CDR2 YENEEA. Trimming cost V 5 bases and J 7 bases; bases outside gene matches: 3. This CDR3 has 12 residues. The clonotype originates from a human donor who was either an allogeneic HSCT recipient or a stem cell or donor lymphocyte infusion donor (not recorded which). It is not recorded whose cells these are; they may come from a transplant donor. Material: blood, either unsorted or a sorted T cell fraction (not recorded which). This sequence joins TRBV11-3 and TRBJ1-2; TRBD1 aligns across 8 bases. CDR3 nucleotides: TGTGCCAGCAGCGACAGGGGAGTTGGCTACACCTTC. Amino acids: CASSDRGVGYTF. Based on the CDR3 plus reference TRBV11-3 and TRBJ1-2, the full variable domain is EAGVVQSPRYKIIEKKQPVAFWCNPISGHNTLYWYLQNLGQGPELLIRYENEEAVDDSQLPKDRFSAERLKGVDSTLKIQPAELGDSAVYLCASSDRGVGYTFGSGTRLTVV.